This T cell receptor beta chain was identified in a study of T-cell reconstitution after alpha-beta-depleted transplantation in children. This CDR3 has 13 residues. CDR1 is MGHRA, CDR2 YSYEKL, per germline. Deletions cut 4 bases from V and 5 bases from J, with 11 bases between. This clonotype came up many times. Its antigen is currently unknown. Study outcomes and limitations: Reportedly, only several hundred clones from non-depleted graft cells drove alpha-beta T-cell counts at about two months. At one year after transplant, newly produced T cells mostly accounted for T-cell counts and diversity. Some patients showed high day-60 TCRbeta diversity, which derived from surviving recipient T cells and thymic progenitors.

Preparing the TCRbeta library involved the use of unique molecular identifiers. TCRdb called the PCR reads again in MiXCR, with one record for every CDR3 protein. Here the sample spans around 500,000 distinct CDR3 sequences, about 23% being singletons. The chain links TRBV4-1 to TRBJ2-5; D is perhaps TRBD2 (6 bases). The sequence derives from a boy in the first two years of life who had a stem cell transplant for acute myeloid leukemia, so the T cells may come from the graft donor. Sequenced material: PBMCs, mostly from graft donor cells, taken 360 days after TCRalphabeta/CD19-depleted stem cell transplant. CDR3 nucleotide sequence: TGCGCCAGCAGCCCGGCTGGGAGGGAGACCCAGTACTTC. Its translation: CASSPAGRETQYF.